A single sample is the source of the 24 T cell receptor beta chains below, sequenced in a study of CD8 T cells in Susac syndrome. Reverse transcription of roughly 0.45 to 1 ug RNA was carried out with random hexamers. In TCRdb, the immunoSEQ multiplex PCR reads were re-called with MiXCR into one record per CDR3 protein. The profile shows some 100,000 distinct CDR3 sequences, about 96% of them singletons. The source material was CD4+ T cells from PBMCs. The receptors here all came from a human donor in good health.

This clonotype was recorded once. The DNA for the CDR3 is TGTGCCAGCAGCCTGCAGACAGGATCCTACGAGCAGTACTTC. This sequence encodes CASSLQTGSYEQYF. The V gene is TRBV7-8, the J gene TRBJ2-7, with D maybe TRBD1 (6 bases). Germline CDR1 SGHVS, CDR2 FQNEAQ. The CDR3 has 14 residues. The V end was cut by 5 bases, the J end by 1 base, with 12 bases between.

The chain has TRBV7-2 and TRBJ2-1, with D uncertain. The CDR3 is 13 residues long. The germline V and J ends were trimmed by 3 bases and 5 bases, with 8 bases remaining between them. CDR1 and CDR2 from the germline V gene are SGHTA and FQGNSA. CDR3 residues: CASSFGGNNEQFF. CDR3 in DNA: TGTGCCAGCAGCTTCGGTGGAAACAATGAGCAGTTCTTC.

The gene calls are TRBV29-1 and TRBJ1-4, with no clear D. V shed 0 bases and J shed 1 base, with 6 bases lying between them. The germline V gene encodes CDR1 SQVTM and CDR2 ANQGSEA. The CDR3 totals 14 residues. For the CDR3, the DNA is TGCAGCGTTGAAGACAGTAAAACTAATGAAAAACTGTTTTTT. As protein: CSVEDSKTNEKLFF.

Written as DNA, the CDR3 is TGTGCCAGCAGCGTAGCCCTTAACACTGAAGCTTTCTTT. Protein: CASSVALNTEAFF. V is TRBV9 and J is TRBJ1-1, with D unresolved. Trimming took off 0 bases at V and 2 bases at J, with 5 bases between the two ends. The CDR3 is made up of 13 amino acids. Germline CDR1 and CDR2: SGDLS and YYNGEE.

This clonotype showed up just once. V and J are TRBV29-1 and TRBJ2-7; no clear D. Germline V gene sequence: CDR1 SQVTM, CDR2 ANQGSEA. V was pared by 3 bases and J by 4 bases, with 10 bases between. The length of the CDR3 is 12 residues. The CDR3 DNA follows: TGCAGCGTTGAGGCTAGTGCGTACGAGCAGTACTTC. It encodes CSVEASAYEQYF.

The chain has TRBV3-1 and TRBJ1-5, with D perhaps TRBD1 (6 bases). This CDR3 has 16 amino acids. Germline V gene sequence: CDR1 LGHDT, CDR2 YNNKEL (reference sequence). V was shortened by 0 bases and J by 0 bases, with 9 bases between the two germline ends. CDR3 region: CASSQDGGYSNQPQHF. CDR3 in DNA: TGTGCCAGCAGCCAAGATGGGGGCTATAGCAATCAGCCCCAGCATTTT.

V gene TRBV20-1 combines with J gene TRBJ2-2; 8 nucleotides agree with TRBD1. With 6 bases clipped from V and 5 bases from J, the junction kept 8 bases outside the gene matches. CDR1 DFQATT and CDR2 SNEGSKA come from the germline V gene (reference sequence). The CDR3 length is 14 residues. The DNA for the CDR3 is TGCAGTGCCGACAGGGGATGGAGAACCGGGGAGCTGTTTTTT. Translation gives CSADRGWRTGELFF.

Here the CDR3 reads CASSSGTGVYEQYF. The CDR3 nucleotides read TGCGCCAGCAGCTCCGGGACAGGGGTCTACGAGCAGTACTTC. The chain employs TRBV5-1 and TRBJ2-7, with TRBD1 identical over 10 bases. The CDR3 has 14 amino acids. Looked up from germline, CDR1 is SGHRS and CDR2 is YFSETQ. Losses at the gene ends were 3 bases for V and 3 bases for J; bases not matched to a gene: 3. Variable domain in full (rest from reference TRBV5-1 and TRBJ2-7): KAGVTQTPRYLIKTRGQQVTLSCSPISGHRSVSWYQQTPGQGLQFLFEYFSETQRNKGNFPGRFSGRQFSNSRSEMNVSTLELGDSALYLCASSSGTGVYEQYFGPGTRLTVT.

CDR3 sequence: CASSSGGTSGSSSYNEQFF. The DNA of the CDR3 is TGCGCCAGCAGCTCGGGGGGGACTAGCGGTTCCAGCTCCTACAATGAGCAGTTCTTC. The V call is TRBV5-1, the J call TRBJ2-1, with 11 bases fitting TRBD2. Germline assignment: CDR1 SGHRS and CDR2 YFSETQ. Unmatched junction bases numbered 11, after V lost 3 bases and J lost 0 bases. The CDR3 is made up of 19 amino acids.

The chain combines TRBV6-1 with TRBJ2-5, with 8 bases lining up with TRBD1. V shed 2 bases, J shed 4 bases, and the junction held 9 bases outside the gene matches. The CDR3 has 16 residues. Germline assignment: CDR1 MNHNS and CDR2 SASEGT. The CDR3 loop reads CASSERGRGPGETQYF. CDR3 DNA: TGTGCCAGCAGTGAACGGGGCAGGGGGCCAGGAGAGACCCAGTACTTC.

Only one count was recorded for this clonotype. The chain uses TRBV29-1 and TRBJ1-1; D ambiguous. The germline V and J ends were trimmed by 1 base and 1 base, with 10 bases remaining between them. Germline V gene data show CDR1 as SQVTM and CDR2 as ANQGSEA. The CDR3 has 14 amino acids. Here the CDR3 DNA reads TGCAGCGTTGAAGGCCGAGCCCGGAACACTGAAGCTTTCTTT. Protein: CSVEGRARNTEAFF.

CDR3 coding DNA: TGTGCCAGCAGCCCTAGGCGTCTAGCGGACGAGCAGTACTTC. Amino acid sequence: CASSPRRLADEQYF. The chain employs TRBV3-1 and TRBJ2-7; 7 bases agree with TRBD2. The CDR3 loop spans 14 amino acids. V dropped 4 bases and J dropped 5; count of bases not matched to a gene: 8. The germline CDR1 and CDR2 sequences are LGHDT and YNNKEL (reference sequence).

The chain uses TRBV6-1 and TRBJ1-4; D is ambiguous. V lost 8 bases to trimming and J lost 3 bases, with 10 bases between them. This CDR3 comprises 13 residues. The germline CDR1 and CDR2 sequences are MNHNS and SASEGT. CDR3 amino acids: CASQGRPNEKLFF. CDR3 sequence (DNA): TGTGCCAGCCAAGGACGGCCTAATGAAAAACTGTTTTTT.

The chain is built from TRBV5-4 and TRBJ1-1; D may be TRBD1 (5 bases). The V gene's germline CDR1 is SGHNT and CDR2 YYREEE (reference sequence). The V end lost 5 bases, the J end lost 0 bases, and 11 bases lay between the germline ends. This CDR3 spans 14 amino acids. The CDR3, as DNA: TGTGCCAGCAGGCACGGGGGAATGAACACTGAAGCTTTCTTT. Translating gives CASRHGGMNTEAFF.

This chain joins TRBV20-1 and TRBJ1-1, with 8 bases lining up with TRBD1. Unmatched junction bases numbered 3, after V lost 5 bases and J lost 1 base. The CDR3 consists of 13 residues. Germline V gene lookup returns CDR1 DFQATT and CDR2 SNEGSKA (reference sequence). CDR3 coding DNA: TGCAGTGCTCCCGGGACAGGGAACACTGAAGCTTTCTTT. Amino acids: CSAPGTGNTEAFF.

This clonotype came up a few times. This chain joins TRBV2 and TRBJ2-1; unclear D gene. The CDR3 totals 11 residues. Germline V CDR1 and CDR2: SNHLY, FYNNEI. V lost 8 bases, J lost 6 bases, and 8 bases lay in between. This CDR3 is CASRVGNEQFF. The CDR3 DNA reads as TGTGCCAGCCGGGTAGGCAATGAGCAGTTCTTC.

The V and J genes are TRBV28 and TRBJ1-5, with D possibly matching TRBD1 (5 bases). CDR1 and CDR2 from the germline V gene are MDHEN and SYDVKM. The CDR3 totals 15 residues. Trimming pared 6 bases from V and 7 bases from J, leaving 19 bases between. CDR3 bases: TGTGCCAGCAGCCCGATAGCAGGGATGGGGCAGCCCCAGCATTTT. Amino acid sequence: CASSPIAGMGQPQHF.

In DNA, the CDR3 is TGTGCCAGCCCAGGAGATACGCAGTATTTT. Translated: CASPGDTQYF. The chain carries TRBV7-9 and TRBJ2-3; no clear D. This CDR3 has 10 residues. V was shortened by 8 bases and J by 5 bases, with 5 bases between the two germline ends. Germline CDR1 is SEHNR and CDR2 is FQNEAQ (reference sequence). Based on the CDR3 plus reference TRBV7-9 and TRBJ2-3, the full variable domain is DTGVSQNPRHKITKRGQNVTFRCDPISEHNRLYWYRQTLGQGPEFLTYFQNEAQLEKSRLLSDRFSAERPKGSFSTLEIQRTEQGDSAMYLCASPGDTQYFGPGTRLTVL.

This clonotype was counted once. V is TRBV7-2 and J is TRBJ2-5; 7 nucleotides match TRBD2. V shed 11 bases, J shed 2 bases, and the junction held 8 bases outside the gene matches. CDR3 length equals 13 residues. Germline CDR1 and CDR2: SGHTA and FQGNSA. CDR3 sequence (DNA): TGTGCCGGGGCTAGCGGACGACAAGAGACCCAGTACTTC. Amino acid sequence: CAGASGRQETQYF. Full variable domain (missing parts from reference TRBV7-2 and TRBJ2-5): GAGVSQSPSNKVTEKGKDVELRCDPISGHTALYWYRQSLGQGLEFLIYFQGNSAPDKSGLPSDRFSAERTGGSVSTLTIQRTQQEDSAVYLCAGASGRQETQYFGPGTRLLVL.

The genes are TRBV30 and TRBJ1-1; D call uncertain. With 3 bases removed from V and 1 base from J, the gap between germline ends came to 9 bases. The germline gives CDR1 GTSNPN, CDR2 SVGIG (reference sequence). This CDR3 is 13 amino acids long. In DNA, the CDR3 is TGTGCCTGGAGGGCCAGTTCGAACACTGAAGCTTTCTTT. It is translated as CAWRASSNTEAFF.

This clonotype appeared once. The rearrangement links TRBV18 to TRBJ1-2; D remains unclear. The CDR3 consists of 15 residues. From germline, CDR1 is KGHSH and CDR2 LQKENI. Trimming pared 3 bases from V and 0 bases from J, leaving 11 bases between. The CDR3 is CASSPAEGTNYGYTF. CDR3 coding DNA: TGTGCCAGCTCACCGGCCGAAGGGACTAACTATGGCTACACCTTC.

The CDR3 DNA sequence: TGTGCCAGTAGAAAGGGGACGGCCGAGGAGCTGTTTTTT. This codes for CASRKGTAEELFF. V is TRBV19 and J is TRBJ2-2; D may be TRBD1 or TRBD2 (5 bases each). Deletions cut 6 bases from V and 10 bases from J, with 15 bases between. The CDR3 is 13 amino acids. Per the germline V gene, CDR1 is LNHDA and CDR2 is SQIVND (reference sequence).

The chain joins TRBV12-3 or TRBV12-4 to TRBJ2-1, with 12 nucleotides matching TRBD2. The CDR3 extends over 14 amino acids. The V gene end was trimmed by 6 bases and the J gene end by 10 bases; junction bases not matched to a gene: 7. CDR3 nucleotide sequence: TGTGCCAGCAGGGGGACTAGCGGGCAGAGGGAGCAGTTCTTC. This sequence encodes CASRGTSGQREQFF.

J is TRBJ2-7 and V is TRBV27, with 9 bases fitting TRBD1. The V gene's germline CDR1 is MNHEY and CDR2 SMNVEV (reference sequence). The CDR3 is 15 amino acids. V was pared by 9 bases and J by 6 bases, with 15 bases of the junction left unmatched. The CDR3, as DNA: TGTGCCAGTAGTCCCCAGGGACAGGGAACCAGCGAGCAGTACTTC. This codes for CASSPQGQGTSEQYF.